The subject of this entry is one T cell receptor beta chain. This record belongs to a study of shared clonotypes between healthy human individuals. In the study overall: Serving as donors were two women and three men, whose ages spanned 18 to 49.

Germline V lookup: CDR1 LNHDA, CDR2 SQIVND (reference sequence). Trimming removed 9 bases from V and 2 bases from J, with 13 bases in between. The CDR3 runs 13 residues. The table came from immunoSEQ multiplex PCR; TCRdb's copy has only in-frame clones and leaves some out. This sample has about 450,000 clones, with 70% to 80% found just once. The sample consisted of PBMCs. The chain employs TRBV19 and TRBJ1-2; no clear D gene. This TCR was recovered from a woman in her thirties or forties in good health. Some clones in this sample may be carry-over from other donors' samples. CDR3 region: CASGLNTNYGYTF. CDR3 in DNA: TGTGCCAGCGGGCTGAACACGAACTATGGCTACACCTTC.